A selection of T cell receptor beta chains follows, all from one sample in a study of Graves' ophthalmopathy and Graves' hyperthyroidism. In TCRdb, the multiplex PCR reads were re-called with MiXCR into one record per CDR3 protein. The table includes about 740,000 distinct CDR3 sequences, around 40% detected once. The sample comprised peripheral blood. The source is an adult man with Graves' ophthalmopathy. CDR3s include the opening cysteine and the closing phenylalanine or tryptophan. A D gene is named only where the DNA matches it firmly. Clone size appears in some rows only: once, few, many, or a class for an expanded clone.

J gene,clone size,V gene,D gene,CDR3 protein,CDR3 DNA
TRBJ1-2,.,TRBV24-1,.,CATLPPQGHGYTF,TGTGCCACCTTGCCTCCACAGGGTCATGGCTACACCTTC
TRBJ2-7,many,TRBV5-5,.,CASSAGREQYF,TGTGCCAGCAGCGCCGGACGCGAGCAGTACTTC
TRBJ2-3,.,TRBV2,.,CASTNGRTGGVDTQYF,TGTGCCAGCACCAACGGTCGGACCGGAGGGGTAGATACGCAGTATTTT
TRBJ2-7,few,TRBV10-3,.,CAISSRTAIYEQYF,TGTGCCATCAGCTCCCGGACAGCAATTTACGAGCAGTACTTC
TRBJ1-3,.,TRBV10-1,.,CASNDSLPPGNTIYF,TGCGCCAGCAATGACTCCCTGCCGCCTGGAAACACCATATATTTT
TRBJ2-7,.,TRBV20-1,TRBD1,CSALAGTGSYEQYF,TGCAGTGCCCTTGCCGGGACAGGGTCCTACGAGCAGTACTTC
TRBJ2-2,.,TRBV7-9,TRBD2,CASSHGTSGTSGELFF,TGTGCCAGCAGCCACGGGACTAGCGGGACATCCGGGGAGCTGTTTTTT
TRBJ1-5,many,TRBV19,.,CASTRMGQNQPQHF,TGTGCCAGTACCCGGATGGGTCAGAATCAGCCCCAGCATTTT
TRBJ1-5,few,TRBV6-1,.,CASSEVGGDNQPQHF,TGTGCCAGCAGTGAAGTGGGGGGGGACAATCAGCCCCAGCATTTT
TRBJ1-1,.,TRBV25-1,.,CASLTPSGTEAFF,TGTGCCAGCCTGACTCCGTCGGGCACTGAAGCTTTCTTT
TRBJ1-3,.,TRBV29-1,TRBD1,CSVEGTGGFGGNTIYF,TGCAGCGTGGAGGGGACAGGCGGTTTCGGTGGAAACACCATATATTTT
TRBJ1-5,few,TRBV24-1,TRBD1,CASSQSWTGGRFGNQPQHF,TGTGCCAGCAGTCAATCGTGGACAGGGGGCAGGTTTGGCAATCAGCCCCAGCATTTT
TRBJ1-5,few,TRBV2,.,CASSATGRNQPQHF,TGTGCCAGCAGCGCGACAGGCCGTAATCAGCCCCAGCATTTT
TRBJ2-7,.,TRBV20-1,.,CSARPTVSPYEQYF,TGCAGTGCTCGACCGACAGTATCTCCCTACGAGCAGTACTTC
TRBJ1-4,.,TRBV19,.,CASSIAGAIGKLFF,TGTGCCAGTAGTATAGCAGGGGCGATCGGGAAACTGTTTTTT
TRBJ2-5,few,TRBV9,TRBD1,CASSVEPGTGRRYPKLETQYF,TGTGCCAGCAGCGTAGAGCCGGGGACAGGCCGTCGGTACCCAAAGTTGGAGACCCAGTACTTC
TRBJ1-1,.,TRBV5-1,.,CASTKQGSSTEASF,TGCGCCAGCACTAAACAGGGCTCCAGCACTGAAGCTTCCTTT
TRBJ1-5,.,TRBV24-1,TRBD1,CATSESGTGNGQPQHF,TGTGCCACCAGTGAGTCCGGGACAGGGAATGGGCAGCCCCAGCATTTT
TRBJ2-5,.,TRBV5-1,.,CASSLYGGTQETQYF,TGCGCCAGCAGCTTGTATGGCGGGACCCAAGAGACCCAGTACTTC
TRBJ1-5,.,TRBV24-1,TRBD1,CATSEAPGTGDQPQHF,TGTGCCACCAGTGAAGCCCCAGGGACAGGGGATCAGCCCCAGCATTTT
TRBJ2-2,few,TRBV9,TRBD2,CASSPGTKGITGELFF,TGTGCCAGCAGCCCCGGGACTAAAGGGATCACCGGGGAGCTGTTTTTT
TRBJ1-1,.,TRBV25-1,.,CASSFPGSRTEAFF,TGTGCCAGCAGTTTTCCGGGGAGCCGCACTGAAGCTTTCTTT
TRBJ1-4,.,TRBV29-1,TRBD1,CSVEGDRDRGSEKLFF,TGCAGCGTTGAAGGGGACCGGGACAGGGGGTCCGAAAAACTGTTTTTT
TRBJ2-2,few,TRBV25-1,.,CASSQEHVHGGTGELFF,TGTGCCAGCAGCCAAGAACACGTACACGGTGGGACCGGGGAGCTGTTTTTT